These 28 T cell receptor beta chains were sequenced from one sample in a study of Tregs in tolerant kidney transplant recipients (dated by TCRdb to about 2019). Library generation was performed with the immunoSEQ multiplex PCR assay. TCRdb's version of the immuneACCESS table is confined to in-frame rearrangements and falls short of the full clone set. An unresolved V gene accounts for under half of the shortfall where checked; the remainder is of unknown origin. The sample data list about 52,000 clones, and 91% of these were observed just once. The top ten clones comprise roughly 15% of the sample. The transplants used related donors with nonmyeloablative bone marrow transplantation, and mixed chimerism in the human trials was transient. The source was CD8+ T cells from blood (PBMCs), collected 24 months after the transplant. These receptors all come from a human patient who received a combined kidney and bone marrow transplant. It is possible that, after a transplant, some T cells come from the graft donor.

The sample holds one count of this clone. The chain recombines TRBV30 with TRBJ1-1; D gene ambiguous. CDR3 length: 12 amino acids. Trimming shortened V by 4 bases and J by 0 bases, and 6 bases separated the two germline ends. Germline V CDR1 and CDR2: GTSNPN, SVGIG (reference sequence). The CDR3 reads CAWIIMNTEAFF. The CDR3 coding sequence is TGTGCCTGGATAATAATGAACACTGAAGCTTTCTTT.

The CDR3 loop reads CASSGVPNEQYF. The CDR3 nucleotides read TGTGCCAGCAGCGGAGTCCCGAACGAGCAGTACTTC. The chain joins TRBV7-9 to TRBJ2-7; no firm D call. Between the trimmed V and J ends, which lost 5 bases and 5 bases, there was a span of 10 bases. The CDR3 extends over 12 amino acids. Germline lookup yields CDR1 SEHNR and CDR2 FQNEAQ (reference sequence).

The genes are TRBV7-2 and TRBJ1-1; 7 nucleotides line up with TRBD1. The CDR3 loop spans 14 amino acids. The V gene end was trimmed by 5 bases and the J gene end by 6 bases; junction bases not matched to a gene: 9. Germline lookup yields CDR1 SGHTA and CDR2 FQGNSA. The CDR3 DNA is TGTGCCAGCAGCAAGACAGGGTTACAAGCTGAAGCTTTCTTT. Protein sequence: CASSKTGLQAEAFF.

This chain joins TRBV4-3 and TRBJ1-2; a possible D gene is TRBD1 (5 bases). Germline V lookup: CDR1 LGHNA, CDR2 YSLEER. The V end lost 0 bases, the J end lost 12 bases, and 29 bases lay between the germline ends. This CDR3 contains 18 residues. CDR3 loop: CASSQDKIWAEPYGGNTF. As DNA, the CDR3 is TGCGCCAGCAGCCAAGACAAGATCTGGGCTGAGCCATACGGGGGGAACACCTTC.

The genes are TRBV7-9 and TRBJ2-7; 11 bases align to TRBD2. Matching the DNA end better, TRBJ2-1 makes the J call doubtful. In germline, CDR1 is SEHNR, CDR2 FQNEAQ (reference sequence). The CDR3 covers 15 residues. CDR3 in DNA: TGTGCCAGCAGCCTTACTAGCGGGGGAGGCAATGAGCAGTTCTTC. Protein product: CASSLTSGGGNEQFF.

The chain uses TRBV5-6 and TRBJ2-5; 7 nucleotides line up with TRBD1. CDR1 and CDR2 from the germline V gene are SGHDT and YYEEEE. The CDR3 consists of 15 residues. V lost 6 bases and J lost 5; bases outside the gene matches: 13. CDR3 DNA sequence: TGTGCCAGCAACCCCGGACAGGACCCGTGGGAGACCCAGTACTTC. Its protein product is CASNPGQDPWETQYF. Drawing the rest from reference TRBV5-6 and TRBJ2-5, the complete variable domain is DAGVTQSPTHLIKTRGQQVTLRCSPKSGHDTVSWYQQALGQGPQFIFQYYEEEERQRGNFPDRFSGHQFPNYSSELNVNALLLGDSALYLCASNPGQDPWETQYFGPGTRLLVL.

The V gene is TRBV19, the J gene TRBJ2-1, with 9 bases matching TRBD2. The trim removed 8 bases at V and 2 bases at J, leaving 4 bases unmatched. Looked up from germline, CDR1 is LNHDA and CDR2 is SQIVND (reference sequence). The CDR3 sequence is 14 residues long. The CDR3 is CASGLAGTYNEQFF. The CDR3 nucleotides are TGTGCCAGTGGCCTAGCGGGAACCTACAATGAGCAGTTCTTC. Using reference TRBV19 and TRBJ2-1 for the parts outside the CDR3, the full variable domain is DGGITQSPKYLFRKEGQNVTLSCEQNLNHDAMYWYRQDPGQGLRLIYYSQIVNDFQKGDIAEGYSVSREKKESFPLTVTSAQKNPTAFYLCASGLAGTYNEQFFGPGTRLTVL.

The chain couples TRBV21-1 to TRBJ1-1. TRBV21-1 is a listed pseudogene. The CDR3 runs 12 residues. The CDR3 sequence is CASGTGCTEAFF. The CDR3 DNA follows: TGTGCCAGCGGAACGGGTTGCACTGAAGCTTTCTTT.

The rearrangement joins TRBV6-5 to TRBJ2-7; TRBD1 aligns across 7 bases. V shed 6 bases and J 2 bases; nucleotides not matched to a gene: 4. CDR1 is MNHEY and CDR2 is SVGAGI in the germline V gene. This CDR3 region has 13 residues. The CDR3 DNA reads TGTGCCAGCAGCCAGACAGGGACCTACGAGCAGTACTTC. Its protein product is CASSQTGTYEQYF.

This clone is a singleton in its sample. The V gene is TRBV5-4, the J gene TRBJ2-1, with 13 nucleotides matching TRBD2. The CDR3 is 15 amino acids. In germline, CDR1 is SGHNT, CDR2 YYREEE (reference sequence). Germline trimming cut 4 bases from V and 7 bases from J; bases unmatched to any gene: 5. The CDR3 nucleotides are TGTGCCAGCAGCCGAGGACTAGCGGGAGTTAATGAGCAGTTCTTC. Its protein is CASSRGLAGVNEQFF.

The rearrangement joins TRBV4-1 to TRBJ2-1; maybe TRBD2 (5 bases). CDR1 is MGHRA and CDR2 is YSYEKL in the germline V gene. Trimming took off 7 bases at V and 3 bases at J, with 13 bases between the two ends. This CDR3 has 14 residues. CDR3 coding DNA: TGCGCCAGCACGGGATGGCCAGACTACAATGAGCAGTTCTTC. It specifies CASTGWPDYNEQFF.

This chain joins TRBV19 and TRBJ2-1; D may be TRBD2 (6 bases). Germline loops: CDR1 LNHDA, CDR2 SQIVND (reference sequence). There are 15 residues in the CDR3. The V end was cut by 0 bases, the J end by 1 base, with 7 bases between. The CDR3 coding sequence is TGTGCCAGTAGTATAGACCGGGGGTCCTACAATGAGCAGTTCTTC. Translation gives CASSIDRGSYNEQFF. The full variable domain, in which reference TRBV19 and TRBJ2-1 provide the parts outside the CDR3, is DGGITQSPKYLFRKEGQNVTLSCEQNLNHDAMYWYRQDPGQGLRLIYYSQIVNDFQKGDIAEGYSVSREKKESFPLTVTSAQKNPTAFYLCASSIDRGSYNEQFFGPGTRLTVL.

The V and J genes are TRBV9 and TRBJ2-1; the D gene is possibly TRBD2 (6 bases). Germline V CDR1 and CDR2: SGDLS, YYNGEE. The CDR3 loop spans 15 amino acids. V was pared by 2 bases and J by 3 bases, with 12 bases between. The CDR3 DNA sequence: TGTGCCAGCAGCGTGGGCGGGGAGCTCTACAATGAGCAGTTCTTC. Translated, it gives CASSVGGELYNEQFF. Combining the CDR3 with reference TRBV9 and TRBJ2-1 gives the whole variable domain DSGVTQTPKHLITATGQRVTLRCSPRSGDLSVYWYQQSLDQGLQFLIQYYNGEERAKGNILERFSAQQFPDLHSELNLSSLELGDSALYFCASSVGGELYNEQFFGPGTRLTVL.

The chain joins TRBV5-5 to TRBJ1-1; a weak D match, TRBD1 (6 bases). Per germline, CDR1 SGHKS and CDR2 YYEKEE (reference sequence). The CDR3 covers 19 residues. Trimming took off 4 bases at V and 5 bases at J, with 30 bases between the two ends. The CDR3 here is CASSIMAGPGAPVETEAFF. CDR3 DNA sequence: TGTGCCAGCAGCATAATGGCGGGTCCAGGGGCCCCTGTGGAAACTGAAGCTTTCTTT.

The chain has TRBV28 and TRBJ2-2; 7 nucleotides align to TRBD1. This CDR3 is 15 amino acids long. The junction had 7 bases not matched to a gene; V was cut back by 3 bases and J by 6 bases. CDR1 MDHEN and CDR2 SYDVKM come from the germline V gene. Here the CDR3 reads CASSFRGQRAGELFF. CDR3 coding DNA: TGTGCCAGCAGTTTTAGGGGGCAAAGGGCCGGGGAGCTGTTTTTT.

The rearrangement uses TRBV11-3 and TRBJ1-1; D is possibly TRBD1 (5 bases). The CDR3 sequence is 18 residues long. Germline lookup yields CDR1 SGHNT and CDR2 YENEEA. With 5 bases removed from V and 0 bases from J, the gap between germline ends came to 22 bases. The CDR3, as DNA: TGTGCCAGCAGCCCCAGCGTATTAGTGGGGGGATTGAACACTGAAGCTTTCTTT. Encoded protein: CASSPSVLVGGLNTEAFF.

This clone was observed once. The chain has TRBV18 and TRBJ2-7; no clear D gene. V lost 3 bases and J 3 bases, leaving 9 bases between the germline ends. Germline-derived CDR1 and CDR2 are KGHSH and LQKENI. The CDR3 is made up of 13 amino acids. CDR3 protein: CASSPIAHYEQYF. CDR3 nucleotide sequence: TGTGCCAGCTCACCGATCGCACACTACGAGCAGTACTTC.

V and J are TRBV30 and TRBJ1-5; D unresolved. Trimming removed 1 base at V and 0 bases at J, with 10 bases between. The CDR3 is made up of 15 amino acids. Germline CDR1 is GTSNPN and CDR2 is SVGIG (reference sequence). CDR3 bases: TGTGCCTGGAGTGAAGAGTGGTATAGCAATCAGCCCCAGCATTTT. Translation: CAWSEEWYSNQPQHF.

The rearrangement joins TRBV4-3 to TRBJ2-1; 7 bases match TRBD2. Germline V gene lookup returns CDR1 LGHNA and CDR2 YSLEER. V shed 3 bases and J 2 bases; nucleotides not matched to a gene: 10. The CDR3 consists of 17 residues. The CDR3 reads CASSQDPFAGAYNEQFF. The CDR3, as DNA: TGCGCCAGCAGCCAGGACCCCTTTGCGGGAGCCTACAATGAGCAGTTCTTC.

J is TRBJ1-2 and V is TRBV7-9; 7 nucleotides align to TRBD1. V dropped 0 bases and J dropped 4; count of bases not matched to a gene: 5. Germline assignment: CDR1 SEHNR and CDR2 FQNEAQ (reference sequence). This CDR3 comprises 15 residues. DNA of the CDR3: TGTGCCAGCAGCTTAGCTACAGGGGAGTTCTATGGCTACACCTTC. Encoded protein: CASSLATGEFYGYTF.

The chain is built from TRBV19 and TRBJ2-7, with 10 positions matching TRBD1. Losses at the gene ends were 8 bases for V and 1 base for J; bases not matched to a gene: 8. Looked up from germline, CDR1 is LNHDA and CDR2 is SQIVND (reference sequence). This CDR3 comprises 15 residues. Written as DNA, the CDR3 is TGTGCCAGTTCACCCGGGACAGGGGCTTCCTACGAGCAGTACTTC. Translation: CASSPGTGASYEQYF.

The chain uses TRBV7-6 and TRBJ2-7; perhaps TRBD1 as D (5 bases). Germline-derived CDR1 and CDR2 are SGHVS and FNYEAQ. V was clipped by 2 bases and J by 4 bases, with 12 bases between them. This CDR3 region has 14 residues. CDR3 loop: CASSLQGEKYEQYF. For the CDR3, the DNA is TGTGCCAGCAGCTTACAGGGTGAAAAGTACGAGCAGTACTTC.

This chain uses TRBV14 with TRBJ2-7, with a weak D call TRBD1 (5 bases). Germline CDR1 SGHDN, CDR2 FVKESK. The CDR3 sequence is 15 residues long. V lost 5 bases to trimming and J lost 2 bases, with 16 bases between them. The CDR3 coding sequence is TGTGCCAGCAGCTTTGACAGCACAAGACCCTACGAGCAGTACTTC. Its translation: CASSFDSTRPYEQYF.

The chain combines TRBV7-2 with TRBJ2-3; 9 bases line up with TRBD2. The germline V gene encodes CDR1 SGHTA and CDR2 FQGNSA. The CDR3 runs to 15 residues. Trimming took 0 bases from V and 3 from J; bases not matched to a gene: 1. Here the CDR3 DNA reads TGTGCCAGCAGCTTAGCTAGCGGGGGTACAGATACGCAGTATTTT. Its translation: CASSLASGGTDTQYF.

V usage is TRBV28 and J usage is TRBJ2-7, with a tentative D call TRBD1 (7 bases). This CDR3 region has 19 residues. The V end was cut by 2 bases, the J end by 3 bases, with 26 bases between. Germline V gene data show CDR1 as MDHEN and CDR2 as SYDVKM. The DNA of the CDR3 is TGTGCCAGCAGTTTACCTAGCCACCGGGCGGGACAGTTTCTCTACGAGCAGTACTTC. This sequence encodes CASSLPSHRAGQFLYEQYF.

This sequence joins TRBV27 and TRBJ1-1; perhaps TRBD1 as D (5 bases). CDR3 length equals 13 residues. Between the trimmed V and J ends, which lost 3 bases and 4 bases, there was a span of 9 bases. Germline loops: CDR1 MNHEY, CDR2 SMNVEV (reference sequence). This chain's CDR3 is CASSFVGVTEAFF. CDR3 in DNA: TGTGCCAGCAGTTTTGTAGGGGTCACTGAAGCTTTCTTT.

This chain connects TRBV29-1 to TRBJ2-1, with D possibly matching TRBD2 (5 bases). V shed 8 bases and J shed 7 bases, with 12 bases lying between them. This CDR3 contains 11 residues. Per germline, CDR1 SQVTM and CDR2 ANQGSEA. CDR3 protein: CSPASGNEQFF. DNA of the CDR3: TGCAGCCCAGCCTCGGGAAATGAGCAGTTCTTC.

The rearrangement joins TRBV7-2 to TRBJ2-7, with a tentative D call TRBD1 (6 bases). In germline, CDR1 is SGHTA, CDR2 FQGNSA. V was cut by 2 bases and J by 6 bases, with 14 bases left in between. This CDR3 spans 14 amino acids. The CDR3, as DNA: TGTGCCAGCAGCTTAATGGGGGCGGTACGCGAGCAGTACTTC. Translating it yields CASSLMGAVREQYF.